Listed below are T cell receptor beta chains from one sample, sequenced in a study of coeliac disease. The data were produced by immunoSEQ multiplex PCR, yet TCRdb's version contains in-frame clones alone and is incomplete. Here the sample spans thousands of clones, less than 65% being singletons. The specimen sequenced was intraepithelial lymphocytes from the gut. The receptors originated from a woman aged 18-30 years with active celiac disease. Both conserved end residues are part of each CDR3. D genes are given only for firm matches. Size tells how often a clone was seen (once, few, many) or the class of an expanded clone, and some rows leave it out.

abundance,v_gene,j_gene,d_gene,CDR3nt,CDR3aa
-,TRBV5-1,TRBJ2-7,-,TGCGCCAGCAGCGTGAGGGATTTCGACTCCTACGAGCAGTACTTC,CASSVRDFDSYEQYF
few,TRBV5-6,TRBJ1-2,-,TGTGCCAGCAGCTTGGCCGGCAGGGTGTTCTATGGCTACACCTTC,CASSLAGRVFYGYTF
-,TRBV18,TRBJ2-3,TRBD2,TGTGCCAGCTCACCCAGGACTAGCGGGAACGCAGATACGCAGTATTTT,CASSPRTSGNADTQYF
-,TRBV27,TRBJ1-1,-,TGTGCCAGCAGTTCCCTTTACACTGAAGCTTTCTTT,CASSSLYTEAFF
once,TRBV7-2,TRBJ2-2,TRBD1,TGTGCCAGCAGATTGGACAGGGGGAGTACCGGGGAGCTGTTTTTT,CASRLDRGSTGELFF
-,TRBV4-1,TRBJ1-2,-,TGCGCCAGCAGCCAAGATTTTACCAGGGTCTATGGCTACACCTTC,CASSQDFTRVYGYTF
-,TRBV12-5,TRBJ1-4,-,TGTGCTAGTGGTTTGGTACGGGCCCTGAGCGGAGAAAAACTGTTTTTT,CASGLVRALSGEKLFF
-,TRBV30,TRBJ2-7,TRBD2,TGTGCCCTAACAATAGGGACTACCTACGAGCAGTACTTC,CALTIGTTYEQYF
once,TRBV5-6,TRBJ2-5,-,TGTGCCAGCAGCAGATTAACAGGGATTAGGGGTAAGGAGACCCAGTACTTC,CASSRLTGIRGKETQYF
-,TRBV4-1,TRBJ2-3,-,TGCGCCAGCAGCCAAGTAGGGCGGGCAGATACGCAGTATTTT,CASSQVGRADTQYF
-,TRBV11-1,TRBJ2-5,-,TGTGCCAGCAGCCCAGAATGGGCAGAGACCCAGTACTTC,CASSPEWAETQYF
-,TRBV19,TRBJ1-6,-,TGTGCCAGTAGTAGTGGACCCGGGGGGAATTCACCCCTCCACTTT,CASSSGPGGNSPLHF
once,TRBV28,TRBJ1-1,-,TGTGCCAGCAGTTTGGTTTTTAGGACAGAGGAAACTGAAGCTTTCTTT,CASSLVFRTEETEAFF
few,TRBV9,TRBJ2-7,TRBD1,TGTGCCAGCAGCGCGACAGGGGGCTTTCACGAGCAGTACTTC,CASSATGGFHEQYF
-,TRBV4-2,TRBJ2-2,TRBD2,TGTGCCAGCGGCCAGGAGGGACTAGCGGGAGCCGCCGGGGAGCTGTTTTTT,CASGQEGLAGAAGELFF
-,TRBV28,TRBJ2-1,TRBD1,TGTGCCAGCGGGACAGGATTTTACAATGAGCAGTTCTTC,CASGTGFYNEQFF
-,TRBV4-1,TRBJ1-2,TRBD1,TGCGCCAGCAGCCAATCCCCAGGGGGCTATGGCTACACCTTC,CASSQSPGGYGYTF
few,TRBV7-9,TRBJ2-5,-,TGTGCCAGCAGCTTACGACTCGGGGAGGCCAAAGAGACCCAGTACTTC,CASSLRLGEAKETQYF
once,TRBV30,TRBJ1-1,-,TGTGCCTGGCTTGGCACAGCCGCTCTCAAAACCGACACTGAAGCTTTCTTT,CAWLGTAALKTDTEAFF
-,TRBV2,TRBJ2-3,-,TGTGCCAGCCGACAGGGAGGAGGCACAGATACGCAGTATTTT,CASRQGGGTDTQYF
-,TRBV5-6,TRBJ2-3,-,TGTGCCAGCAGCTTGGAGCTAGCAGGAGATACGCAGTATTTT,CASSLELAGDTQYF
few,TRBV4-2,TRBJ2-1,-,TGTGCCAGCAGCCAGAGTACAGGCTCCTACAATGAGCAGTTCTTC,CASSQSTGSYNEQFF
few,TRBV5-8,TRBJ2-1,-,TGTGCCAGGCGACTAGATCCAAAGGGATACAATGAGCAGTTCTTC,CARRLDPKGYNEQFF
few,TRBV4-1,TRBJ2-5,-,TGCGCCAGCAGCCAAGAAGGGGCAACGGGCCTCCAAGAGACCCAGTACTTC,CASSQEGATGLQETQYF
-,TRBV9,TRBJ1-2,-,TGTGCCAGCAGCCCGAGGACAGACCTCTATGGCTACACCTTC,CASSPRTDLYGYTF
-,TRBV27,TRBJ2-7,TRBD1,TGTGCCAGCAGTCTCGGACAGGCCAACTGCGAGCAGTACTTC,CASSLGQANCEQYF
few,TRBV5-6,TRBJ2-5,TRBD2,TGTGCCAGCAGCTTGGAAACCGGGGGGGAGACCCAGTACTTC,CASSLETGGETQYF
few,TRBV11-3,TRBJ1-2,-,TGTGCCAGCAGCTTAGACAGGTCAAACTATGGCTACACCTTC,CASSLDRSNYGYTF
-,TRBV15,TRBJ1-2,-,TGTGCCACCAGCAGAGGTTGGGACAATTTTTTGTATGGCTACACCTTC,CATSRGWDNFLYGYTF
-,TRBV5-6,TRBJ2-7,TRBD2,TGTGCCAGCAGCCCGCCCTGCGGGGGACCGATTTGCTACGAGCAGTACTTC,CASSPPCGGPICYEQYF
large,TRBV10-3,TRBJ2-7,-,TGTGCCGCCGGGCGGGGGCAGGGCTCCTACGAGCAGTACTTC,CAAGRGQGSYEQYF
-,TRBV9,TRBJ2-1,TRBD1,TGTGCCAGCAGCGTAGGTTCCGGGACAGGGCATGAGCAGTTCTTC,CASSVGSGTGHEQFF
-,TRBV9,TRBJ1-1,TRBD1,TGTGCCAGCAGCGTGGGGTTCGGCGGACAGGGGTTTTCTCGGGCTTTCTTT,CASSVGFGGQGFSRAFF
once,TRBV4-1,TRBJ2-1,TRBD2,TGCGCCAGCAGCCGGGGACTAGCGAATGAGCAGTTCTTC,CASSRGLANEQFF
large,TRBV5-6,TRBJ1-2,TRBD1,TGTGCCAGCAGCTTGGAGACAGGGGGTGGCGATGGCTACACCTTC,CASSLETGGGDGYTF
few,TRBV27,TRBJ2-2,-,TGTGCCAGCACATACAGGGGCGCGGGAACCGGGGAGCTGTTTTTT,CASTYRGAGTGELFF
-,TRBV10-2,TRBJ2-1,-,TGCGCCAGCAGTGAGTTTCCCCCGACAGGCCGCAATGAGCAGTTCTTC,CASSEFPPTGRNEQFF
-,TRBV30,TRBJ2-7,TRBD1,TGTGCCTGGGGAGTCTTGGACAGGGTCTACGAGCAGTACTTC,CAWGVLDRVYEQYF
-,TRBV10-3,TRBJ2-7,-,TGTGCCATCAGTGAGTCGTTTGGCGGAGACGAGCAGTACTTC,CAISESFGGDEQYF
-,TRBV27,TRBJ2-5,-,TGTGCCAGCAGTTTATCGCGGGATCATCGAGAGACCCAGTACTTC,CASSLSRDHRETQYF
-,TRBV7-9,TRBJ1-5,-,TGTGCCAGCAGCACGATGGAAGAGGGGCACAGGGCTCAGCCCCAGCATTTT,CASSTMEEGHRAQPQHF
-,TRBV27,TRBJ2-2,-,TGTGCCAGCAGTTACACGGGGGCCGGGGAGCTGTTTTTT,CASSYTGAGELFF
medium-sized,TRBV5-4,TRBJ1-1,-,TGTGCCAGCAGCCCAGATGCTGGGGGGACTGAAGCTTTCTTT,CASSPDAGGTEAFF
-,TRBV19,TRBJ1-2,-,TGTGCCAGTAGCGTAGGACAGCTACTGAGGGGCTACACCTTC,CASSVGQLLRGYTF
-,TRBV4-1,TRBJ2-2,-,TGCGCCAGCAGATACAGTCCGGGACACAACACCGGGGAGCTGTTTTTT,CASRYSPGHNTGELFF